This T cell receptor beta chain comes out of a study of blood T cell repertoires in COVID-19. Whole-study context: Both acute and convalescent COVID-19 samples were obtained from the United States, Italy and Spain. T cells, B-cell-depleted T cells, or PBMCs supplied cDNA or gDNA.

Original processing methods: Quantification of nucleated cells was approximated via reference gene primer amplification. Using immunoSEQ multiplex PCR, the repertoire was profiled, and TCRdb retains in-frame clones only, with some absent. V, J and clone size are taken as reported in that table, and D and trimming were inferred from the DNA itself. The sample holds over 130,000 clones, roughly 87% seen once. This clone is a singleton in its sample. The V gene lost 1 base and the J gene lost 2 bases, with 12 bases spanning the gap. This CDR3 has 15 amino acids. Germline V gives CDR1 SGHDN, CDR2 FVKESK. The source of this sequence is a woman aged 60-75 years with active or convalescent COVID-19. The sample comprised peripheral blood. The V call is TRBV14, the J call TRBJ2-7, with D unclear. The chain's CDR3 is CASSQVKHHAYEQYF. The CDR3 DNA follows: TGTGCCAGCAGCCAAGTTAAGCACCACGCCTACGAGCAGTACTTC.